The 5 T cell receptor beta chains presented below share a single source sample, sequenced in a study of T cells in localized non-small cell lung cancer. Clones were read by immunoSEQ multiplex PCR, and TCRdb kept only the in-frame ones, dropping some. In the table there are around 1,500 clones, around 21% of which are singletons. The material sequenced was lung tumor tissue, taken before any cancer treatment. The receptors stem from a female donor older than 55 with stage II lung adenocarcinoma.

This CDR3 reads CASSLPAGPGGWSYEQYF. In DNA form, the CDR3 reads TGCGCCAGCAGCTTGCCGGCTGGACCAGGGGGCTGGAGCTACGAGCAGTACTTC. This sequence joins TRBV5-1 and TRBJ2-7; 8 bases are shared with TRBD1. Unmatched junction bases numbered 15, after V lost 1 base and J lost 3 bases. This CDR3 has 18 amino acids. Germline V gene sequence: CDR1 SGHRS, CDR2 YFSETQ.

The chain employs TRBV12-5 and TRBJ2-2, with D possibly TRBD2 on 6 matching bases. CDR1 and CDR2 from the germline V gene are LGHNT and FRNRAP. CDR3 length equals 13 residues. The CDR3 loop is CASTSGGTGELFF. In nucleotides, the CDR3 is TGTGCCAGCACCTCCGGGGGCACCGGGGAGCTGTTTTTT. The complete variable domain, with remaining parts taken from reference TRBV12-5 and TRBJ2-2, reads DARVTQTPRHKVTEMGQEVTMRCQPILGHNTVFWYRQTMMQGLELLAYFRNRAPLDDSGMPKDRFSAEMPDATLATLKIQPSEPRDSAVYFCASTSGGTGELFFGEGSRLTVL.

The chain's CDR3 is CASSELAGGFKTQYF. The CDR3 nucleotides read TGTGCCAGCAGTGAACTAGCGGGAGGATTTAAGACCCAGTACTTC. This chain joins TRBV25-1 and TRBJ2-5; 11 nucleotides align to TRBD2. This CDR3 has 15 amino acids. V was clipped by 2 bases and J by 6 bases; unmatched bases: 5. Germline assignment: CDR1 MGHDK and CDR2 SYGVNS.

This clone is medium-sized within its sample. V and J are TRBV6-8 and TRBJ1-5, with 8 nucleotides matching TRBD1. The germline gives CDR1 MNHGY, CDR2 SAAAGT. Germline trimming cut 5 bases from V and 7 bases from J; bases unmatched to any gene: 7. The CDR3 contains 14 residues. The CDR3: CASSRDRGGQPQHF. For the CDR3, the DNA is TGTGCCAGCAGTAGAGACAGGGGAGGACAGCCCCAGCATTTT.

The genes are TRBV28 and TRBJ1-3; D is uncertain. In germline, CDR1 is MDHEN, CDR2 SYDVKM. This CDR3 has 19 residues. V lost 2 bases and J lost 0, with 20 bases in between. The CDR3 protein is CASSLRPSSSLSSGNTIYF. The CDR3 DNA reads TGTGCCAGCAGTTTACGCCCCTCGTCGTCACTGAGCTCTGGAAACACCATATATTTT.